These T cell receptor beta chains were read from a single sample in a study of blood T cell repertoires in COVID-19. Produced via immunoSEQ multiplex PCR; TCRdb's table is partial and in-frame only. The data contain under 200,000 clones, about nine tenths of them singletons. The sequencing sample was made of PBMCs or T cells enriched from blood (not recorded which). These receptors were collected from a woman under 30 who had recovered from COVID-19. The CDR3 runs from the conserved cysteine through the conserved F or W. A D gene is named only where the DNA matches it firmly. Expanded clones are given a class, and other clones once, few, many or no size at all.

D,J,V,size,DNA,CDR3
-,TRBJ2-5,TRBV7-3,-,TGTGCCAGCAGCCCCGTGCCCTCGAGAACCCAGTACTTC,CASSPVPSRTQYF
TRBD2,TRBJ2-2,TRBV30,-,TGTGCCCAGCGGGAGGGTAGCGGGAGTCCCGGGGAGCTGTTTTTT,CAQREGSGSPGELFF
-,TRBJ2-1,TRBV11-2,-,TGTGCCAGCAGCCCCCCGGAGCGGAGAGTCTACAATGAGCAGTTCTTC,CASSPPERRVYNEQFF
-,TRBJ2-7,TRBV5-1,-,TGCGCCAGCAGCGCCCAGGTAGGTTTATCCTACGAGCAGTACTTC,CASSAQVGLSYEQYF
-,TRBJ2-1,TRBV30,once,TGTGCCTGGAGTGCGTTGGTAGCGCGAAGGGATGAGCAGTTCTTC,CAWSALVARRDEQFF
TRBD2,TRBJ2-3,TRBV4-3,-,TGCGCCAGCAGCCAACTTTCCGGACTAGCGGGAGCAGGAGCCACAGATACGCAGTATTTT,CASSQLSGLAGAGATDTQYF
TRBD1,TRBJ2-2,TRBV10-3,-,TGTGCCATCAGAAGGGACAGGGCGACCGGGGAGCTGTTTTTT,CAIRRDRATGELFF
-,TRBJ1-2,TRBV11-2,few,TGTGCCAGCAGAAGATCGGGGAGAGGAGGCTACACCTTC,CASRRSGRGGYTF
-,TRBJ2-2,TRBV4-3,-,TGCGCCAGCAGCCAAGATCGTACCGGGAGCTCTGAGCTGTTTTTT,CASSQDRTGSSELFF
TRBD2,TRBJ2-1,TRBV4-1,-,TGCGCCAGCAGCCAGACTAGCGGGGGTCGAAATGAGCAGTTCTTC,CASSQTSGGRNEQFF
-,TRBJ1-6,TRBV5-6,few,TGTGCCAGCAGCTTGGGGACAGTTTATAATTCACCCCTCCACTTT,CASSLGTVYNSPLHF
-,TRBJ2-2,TRBV2,-,TGTGCCAGCAGTGAAGGGACAACGAACACCGGGGAGCTGTTTTTT,CASSEGTTNTGELFF
-,TRBJ1-6,TRBV10-2,-,TGCGCCAGCAGGGCGGAATATTCACCCCTCCACTTT,CASRAEYSPLHF
-,TRBJ2-7,TRBV2,-,TGTGCCAGCAGTGACCGGGGGAAGGGCTACGAGCAGTACTTC,CASSDRGKGYEQYF
-,TRBJ1-1,TRBV13,-,TGTGCCAGCAGCTTAGTAGGGGTAGGGGCGAACACTGAAGCTTTCTTT,CASSLVGVGANTEAFF
-,TRBJ2-3,TRBV6-5,-,TGTGCCAGCAGAGCAGGGGGCACAGATACGCAGTATTTT,CASRAGGTDTQYF
-,TRBJ1-5,TRBV28,-,TGTGCCAGCAGTAGGGGTGGGGTTCAGCCCCAGCATTTT,CASSRGGVQPQHF
TRBD1,TRBJ1-3,TRBV18,-,TGTGCCAGCTCACCATCGCCGGGACAGGGGAGCTCTGGAAACACCATATATTTT,CASSPSPGQGSSGNTIYF
-,TRBJ2-7,TRBV11-2,-,TGTGCCAGCAGCCGAGGCTCGCCTAGCTCCTACGAGCAGTACTTC,CASSRGSPSSYEQYF
-,TRBJ1-2,TRBV27,-,TGTGCCAGCAGTTTATCGGTCGGGGGTCGGAACGGCTACACCTTC,CASSLSVGGRNGYTF
-,TRBJ1-1,TRBV28,-,TGTGCCAGCAGTTTAGGACAGTTCGAAGCTTTCTTT,CASSLGQFEAFF
TRBD1,TRBJ1-2,TRBV24-1,-,TGTGCCACCAGTGAAGCCGGACAGGACTATGGCTACACCTTC,CATSEAGQDYGYTF
-,TRBJ2-1,TRBV15,-,TGTGCCACCAGCAGAGATCCCGGGACCTACAATGAGCAGTTCTTC,CATSRDPGTYNEQFF
-,TRBJ1-2,TRBV18,-,TGTGCCAGCTCCCAGACTATGGAGCCCACCAACTATGGCTACACCTTC,CASSQTMEPTNYGYTF
-,TRBJ1-1,TRBV24-1,-,TGTGCCACCACCTTTAACATGAACACTGAAGCTTTCTTT,CATTFNMNTEAFF
TRBD1,TRBJ2-5,TRBV28,-,TGTGCCAGCAGTTTATGGACAGGGAGCACCCAGTACTTC,CASSLWTGSTQYF
-,TRBJ2-7,TRBV10-3,-,TGTGCCATCAGTGAGTCCAGGGCCTCCCGGTACGAGCAGTACTTC,CAISESRASRYEQYF
-,TRBJ2-3,TRBV27,-,TGTGCCAGCAGTCCCCGGAGGGGATCAGATACGCAGTATTTT,CASSPRRGSDTQYF
-,TRBJ2-3,TRBV6-2/TRBV6-3,-,TGTGCCAGCAGTTACGACCTAGGAAGCACAGATACGCAGTATTTT,CASSYDLGSTDTQYF
TRBD2,TRBJ2-1,TRBV4-2,-,TGTGCCAGCAGCCAAGTCCCAAACGACCTAGCGGGAATGTTCAATGAGCAGTTCTTC,CASSQVPNDLAGMFNEQFF
-,TRBJ2-2,TRBV21-1,-,TGTGCCAGCAGCAAAGAGTGGACAGGGGGCACCGGGGAGCTGTTTTTT,CASSKEWTGGTGELFF